This record covers a single T cell receptor (beta chain). The sample comes from a study of T cells after yellow fever vaccination. Study at large: Some fractions had low cell numbers, and these were prepared with SMART-Seq v4 Ultra Low Input.

CDR1 SGHVS and CDR2 FNYEAQ come from the germline V gene. Trimming removed 5 bases from V and 3 bases from J; junction bases left unmatched: 12. The CDR3 length is 16 residues. By 5'RACE template switching, TCR cDNA was produced, with a universal primer site and UMIs added in the process. One entry per CDR3 protein, called by TCRdb with MiXCR from the 5' RACE reads. Among roughly 500,000 distinct CDR3 sequences listed, about 19% were seen once. The material sequenced was PBMCs, taken 15 days after the yellow fever booster vaccination. This receptor was taken from a man younger than 45 who received the YFV17D yellow fever vaccine. The chain has TRBV7-6 and TRBJ2-7; TRBD2 aligns across 8 bases. DNA for the CDR3: TGTGCCAGCAGCGCCCGGCTCGCGGGAGGCCTCTACGAGCAGTACTTC. It yields the protein CASSARLAGGLYEQYF.